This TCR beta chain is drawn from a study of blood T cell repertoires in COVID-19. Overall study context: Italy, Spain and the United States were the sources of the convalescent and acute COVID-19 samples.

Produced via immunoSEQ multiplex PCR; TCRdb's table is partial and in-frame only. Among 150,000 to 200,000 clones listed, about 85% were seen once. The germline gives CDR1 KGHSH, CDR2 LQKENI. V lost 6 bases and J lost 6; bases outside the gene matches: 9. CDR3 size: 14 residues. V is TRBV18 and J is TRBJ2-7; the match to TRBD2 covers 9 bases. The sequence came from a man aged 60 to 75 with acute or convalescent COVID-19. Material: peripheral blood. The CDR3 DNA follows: TGTGCCAGCTCCCAGCGGGAGGCCCCCCCCGAGCAGTACTTC. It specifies CASSQREAPPEQYF.